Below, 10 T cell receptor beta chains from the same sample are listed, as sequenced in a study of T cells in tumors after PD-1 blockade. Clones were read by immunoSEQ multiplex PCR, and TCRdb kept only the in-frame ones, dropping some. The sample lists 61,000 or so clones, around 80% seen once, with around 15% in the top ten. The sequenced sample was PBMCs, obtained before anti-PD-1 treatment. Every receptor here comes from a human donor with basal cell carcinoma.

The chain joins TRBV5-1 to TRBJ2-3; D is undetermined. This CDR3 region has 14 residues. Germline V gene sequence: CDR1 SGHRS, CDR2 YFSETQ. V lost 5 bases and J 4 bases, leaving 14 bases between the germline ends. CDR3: CASSLRLAADTQYF. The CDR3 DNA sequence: TGCGCCAGCAGTTTGAGGCTTGCGGCAGATACGCAGTATTTT.

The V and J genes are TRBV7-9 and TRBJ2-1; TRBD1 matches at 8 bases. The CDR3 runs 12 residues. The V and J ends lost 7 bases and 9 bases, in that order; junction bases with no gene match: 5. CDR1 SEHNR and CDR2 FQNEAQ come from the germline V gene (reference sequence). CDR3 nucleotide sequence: TGTGCCAGCATTATCGACAGGGGTGAGCAGTTCTTC. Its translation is CASIIDRGEQFF. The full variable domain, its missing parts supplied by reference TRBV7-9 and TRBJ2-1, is DTGVSQNPRHKITKRGQNVTFRCDPISEHNRLYWYRQTLGQGPEFLTYFQNEAQLEKSRLLSDRFSAERPKGSFSTLEIQRTEQGDSAMYLCASIIDRGEQFFGPGTRLTVL.

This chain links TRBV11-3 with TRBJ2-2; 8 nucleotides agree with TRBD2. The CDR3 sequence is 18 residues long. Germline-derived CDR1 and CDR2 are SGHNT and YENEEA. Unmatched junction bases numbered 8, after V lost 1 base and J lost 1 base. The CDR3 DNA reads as TGTGCCAGCAGCTTAGTTGGTAGCGGGAACAAGAACACCGGGGAGCTGTTTTTT. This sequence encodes CASSLVGSGNKNTGELFF. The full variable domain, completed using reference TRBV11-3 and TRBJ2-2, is EAGVVQSPRYKIIEKKQPVAFWCNPISGHNTLYWYLQNLGQGPELLIRYENEEAVDDSQLPKDRFSAERLKGVDSTLKIQPAELGDSAVYLCASSLVGSGNKNTGELFFGEGSRLTVL.

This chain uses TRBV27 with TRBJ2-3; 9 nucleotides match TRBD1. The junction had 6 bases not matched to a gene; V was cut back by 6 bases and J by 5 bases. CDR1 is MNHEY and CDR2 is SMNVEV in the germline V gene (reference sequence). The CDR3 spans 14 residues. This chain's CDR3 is CASSQQGAVDTQYF. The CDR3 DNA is TGTGCCAGCAGCCAACAGGGGGCAGTAGATACGCAGTATTTT.

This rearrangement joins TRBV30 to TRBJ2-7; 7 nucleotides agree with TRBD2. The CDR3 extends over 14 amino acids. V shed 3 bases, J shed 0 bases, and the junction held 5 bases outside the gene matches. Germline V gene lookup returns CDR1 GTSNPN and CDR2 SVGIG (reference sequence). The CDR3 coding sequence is TGTGCCTGGAGCCGGCGGGGGAGCTCCTACGAGCAGTACTTC. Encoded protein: CAWSRRGSSYEQYF. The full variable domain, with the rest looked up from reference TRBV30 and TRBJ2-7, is SQTIHQWPATLVQPVGSPLSLECTVEGTSNPNLYWYRQAAGRGLQLLFYSVGIGQISSEVPQNLSASRPQDRQFILSSKKLLLSDSGFYLCAWSRRGSSYEQYFGPGTRLTVT.

The CDR3 is CASSARGRATNEKLFF. DNA for the CDR3: TGTGCCAGCAGTGCCCGGGGCCGTGCAACTAATGAAAAACTGTTTTTT. The rearrangement joins TRBV6-6 to TRBJ1-4, with D possibly matching TRBD1 (5 bases). Trimming pared 5 bases from V and 0 bases from J, leaving 13 bases between. The germline V gene has CDR1 MNHNY and CDR2 SVGAGI (reference sequence). This CDR3 contains 16 residues.

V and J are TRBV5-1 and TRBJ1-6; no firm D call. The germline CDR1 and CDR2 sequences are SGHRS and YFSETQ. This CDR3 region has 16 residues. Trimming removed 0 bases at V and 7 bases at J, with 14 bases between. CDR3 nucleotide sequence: TGCGCCAGCAGCTTGGAAGGAGAACTGTTCAATTCACCCCTCCACTTT. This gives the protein CASSLEGELFNSPLHF.

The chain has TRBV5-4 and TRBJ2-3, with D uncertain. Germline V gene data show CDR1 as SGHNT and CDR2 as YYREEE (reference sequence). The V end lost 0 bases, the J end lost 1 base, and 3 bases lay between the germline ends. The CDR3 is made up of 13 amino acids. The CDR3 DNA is TGTGCCAGCAGCTTGGCCGGCACAGATACGCAGTATTTT. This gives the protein CASSLAGTDTQYF.

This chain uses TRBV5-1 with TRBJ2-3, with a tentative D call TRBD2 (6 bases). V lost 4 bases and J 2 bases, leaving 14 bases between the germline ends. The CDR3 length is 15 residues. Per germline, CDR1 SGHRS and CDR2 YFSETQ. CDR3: CASSLVAGNTDTQYF. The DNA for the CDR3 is TGCGCCAGCAGCCTGGTCGCGGGGAACACAGATACGCAGTATTTT.

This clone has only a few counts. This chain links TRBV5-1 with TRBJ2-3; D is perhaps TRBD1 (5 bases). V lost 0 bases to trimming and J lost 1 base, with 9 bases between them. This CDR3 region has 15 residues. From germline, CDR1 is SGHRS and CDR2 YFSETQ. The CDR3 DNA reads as TGCGCCAGCAGCTTGGCAGGGCTGGGCACAGATACGCAGTATTTT. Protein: CASSLAGLGTDTQYF.